The TCR beta chain described here comes from a study of Ad26.COV2.S vaccination and SARS-CoV-2 variants. Study results and limitations: The study found similar non-spike TCR breadth in vaccine and placebo recipients.

Treatment specified: some 19 received Ad26.COV2.S at low or high dose, single or two shots; 5 received placebo; per-sample allocation not given. Day 63 following the first vaccine or placebo injection was when the samples were taken. Clones were sequenced by immunoSEQ multiplex PCR, and TCRdb holds only the in-frame ones, with some missing. In the table there are fewer than 900,000 clones, about 90% of which are singletons. The germline CDR1 and CDR2 sequences are MNHEY and SVGAGI. Trimming pared 4 bases from V and 4 bases from J, leaving 14 bases between. The CDR3 has 15 residues. With regard to this clone: Antigen specificity is unknown.

The sequence came from a person between 18 and 65 years old who received the Ad26.COV2.S COVID-19 vaccine or a placebo. Sample: peripheral blood, taken in a trial of Ad26.COV2.S vaccine versus placebo. V gene TRBV6-5 combines with J gene TRBJ1-5, with D perhaps matching TRBD1 (5 bases). The CDR3, as DNA: TGTGCCAGCAGTTCCCTGGGACTTCGGAATCAGCCCCAGCATTTT. Its translation: CASSSLGLRNQPQHF.